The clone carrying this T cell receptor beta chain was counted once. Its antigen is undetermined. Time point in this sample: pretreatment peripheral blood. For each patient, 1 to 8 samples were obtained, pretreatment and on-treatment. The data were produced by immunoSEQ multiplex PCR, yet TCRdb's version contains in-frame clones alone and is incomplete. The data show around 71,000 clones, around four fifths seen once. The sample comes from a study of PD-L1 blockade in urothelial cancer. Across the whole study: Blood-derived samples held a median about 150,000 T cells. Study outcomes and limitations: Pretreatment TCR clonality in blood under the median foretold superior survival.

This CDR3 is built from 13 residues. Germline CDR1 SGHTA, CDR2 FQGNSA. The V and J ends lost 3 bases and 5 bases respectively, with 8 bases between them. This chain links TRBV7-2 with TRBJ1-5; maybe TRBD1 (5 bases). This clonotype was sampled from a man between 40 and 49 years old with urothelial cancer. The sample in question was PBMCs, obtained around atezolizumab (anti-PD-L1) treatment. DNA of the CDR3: TGTGCCAGCAGCTTTCAGGGTGATCAGCCCCAGCATTTT. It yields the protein CASSFQGDQPQHF.